The next 17 T cell receptor beta chains were all read from a single sample in a study of T cells in Graves' hyperthyroidism and ophthalmopathy. Amplification of TCR beta CDR3 regions used RNA as the template. During a first-round RT-PCR of the TCR CDR3, the HTBI primer set was used. One entry per CDR3 protein results from TCRdb running MiXCR on the multiplex PCR reads. The sample includes around 600,000 distinct CDR3 sequences, 14% of them seen just once. The sample taken for sequencing was blood. These receptor sequences come from a young woman with Graves' ophthalmopathy.

The table lists this clonotype with a few counts. The V and J genes are TRBV19 and TRBJ1-6, with 8 bases matching TRBD1. This CDR3 region has 16 residues. Germline V gives CDR1 LNHDA, CDR2 SQIVND (reference sequence). The trim removed 2 bases at V and 9 bases at J, leaving 9 bases unmatched. This chain's CDR3 is CASSITGQASRSPLHF. CDR3 DNA sequence: TGTGCCAGTAGTATAACGGGACAGGCGAGCCGTTCACCCCTCCACTTT.

This chain joins TRBV27 and TRBJ1-4; 10 positions match TRBD1. With 6 bases clipped from V and 7 bases from J, the junction kept 5 bases outside the gene matches. Germline V CDR1 and CDR2: MNHEY, SMNVEV (reference sequence). The CDR3 length is 14 residues. CDR3 DNA sequence: TGTGCCAGCAGCCTCGACAGGGGGCTTGAAAAACTGTTTTTT. Translated, it gives CASSLDRGLEKLFF.

This clonotype showed up just a few times. This sequence joins TRBV18 and TRBJ2-1, with 8 bases that match TRBD2. The V and J ends lost 6 bases and 1 base, in that order; junction bases with no gene match: 11. The V gene's germline CDR1 is KGHSH and CDR2 LQKENI. CDR3 length: 17 amino acids. CDR3 loop: CASSLLRTSWSYNEQFF. CDR3 nucleotides: TGTGCCAGCTCGCTTCTCCGGACTAGCTGGTCCTACAATGAGCAGTTCTTC.

This clonotype was seen repeatedly, ten times or more. V is TRBV2 and J is TRBJ2-1; 8 positions agree with TRBD2. Germline CDR1 SNHLY, CDR2 FYNNEI. CDR3 length: 16 amino acids. V lost 4 bases, J lost 8 bases, and 13 bases stayed unmatched. CDR3 sequence reads: CASSASPTGGPDEQFF. CDR3 nucleotides: TGTGCCAGCAGTGCGTCACCAACGGGAGGGCCCGATGAGCAGTTCTTC.

This chain joins TRBV12-3 or TRBV12-4 and TRBJ1-1; maybe TRBD1 (5 bases). V lost 4 bases and J lost 6, with 12 bases in between. There are 13 residues in the CDR3. The CDR3 coding sequence is TGTGCCAGCAGTTCCCTCAGGGTATCTGAAGCTTTCTTT. It encodes CASSSLRVSEAFF.

Of note for this clonotype: This may be a read error, as it is one base from a much larger clone. The rearrangement uses TRBV28 and TRBJ1-2; D uncertain. The CDR3 runs to 16 residues. CDR1 and CDR2 (germline): MDHEN, SYDVKM. The CDR3 reads CASSLSSPRANYGNTF. As DNA, the CDR3 is TGTGCCAGCAGTTTATCGTCCCCCAGAGCTAACTATGGCAACACCTTC.

This clonotype has a handful of counts. A single base separates this from a much larger clone, so it may be a read error. This CDR3 reads CASSFDGSPRHF. The CDR3 coding sequence is TGTGCCAGCAGCTTTGACGGTTCACCCCGCCACTTT. J is TRBJ1-6 and V is TRBV7-9, with D hard to call. This CDR3 has 12 amino acids. Germline-derived CDR1 and CDR2 are SEHNR and FQNEAQ (reference sequence).

Many counts were recorded for this clonotype. V and J are TRBV7-8 and TRBJ2-5; D is uncertain. CDR3 length: 17 residues. Trimming cost V 4 bases and J 1 base, with 19 bases left between them. Germline V gene lookup returns CDR1 SGHVS and CDR2 FQNEAQ. The CDR3 nucleotides are TGTGCCAGCAGCTCGTATGGTGCGGCGGCCCCCCAAGAGACCCAGTACTTC. It yields the protein CASSSYGAAAPQETQYF.

The rearrangement joins TRBV19 to TRBJ2-6, with D unclear. CDR1 and CDR2 (germline): LNHDA, SQIVND (reference sequence). This CDR3 contains 13 residues. The germline V and J ends were trimmed by 5 bases and 4 bases, with 6 bases remaining between them. CDR3 nucleotide sequence: TGTGCCAGTAGTTGGCAGGGGGCCAACGTCCTGACTTTC. Protein: CASSWQGANVLTF.

The rearrangement uses TRBV7-8 and TRBJ1-5, with D tentatively TRBD1 (5 bases). The CDR3 loop spans 17 amino acids. The germline V gene encodes CDR1 SGHVS and CDR2 FQNEAQ. The V end was cut by 5 bases, the J end by 2 bases, with 19 bases between. This chain's CDR3 is CASSPSFRGAGNQPQHF. Here the CDR3 DNA reads TGTGCCAGCAGCCCTTCTTTTCGGGGCGCGGGCAATCAGCCCCAGCATTTT.

This clonotype occurred many times. The chain couples TRBV28 to TRBJ1-4; 10 bases agree with TRBD1. With 7 bases clipped from V and 6 bases from J, the junction kept 8 bases outside the gene matches. This CDR3 comprises 15 residues. CDR1 MDHEN and CDR2 SYDVKM come from the germline V gene. The CDR3 loop reads CASTTTGGAYEKLFF. For the CDR3, the DNA is TGTGCCAGCACCACGACAGGGGGCGCATATGAAAAACTGTTTTTT.

The V call is TRBV20-1, the J call TRBJ2-7; unclear D gene. Germline CDR1 is DFQATT and CDR2 is SNEGSKA (reference sequence). With 1 base removed from V and 0 bases from J, the gap between germline ends came to 10 bases. CDR3 size: 14 residues. CDR3: CSARGQWNSYEQYF. The CDR3 nucleotides read TGCAGTGCTAGAGGGCAGTGGAACTCCTACGAGCAGTACTTC.

The chain combines TRBV18 with TRBJ2-7, with D possibly matching TRBD2 (5 bases). CDR3 length equals 15 residues. V was pared by 3 bases and J by 0 bases, with 12 bases between. Germline values: CDR1 KGHSH, CDR2 LQKENI. CDR3 nucleotide sequence: TGTGCCAGCTCACCCGCCGACGGAGGCTCCTACGAGCAGTACTTC. Protein sequence: CASSPADGGSYEQYF.

This clonotype was counted ten times or more. The V and J genes are TRBV28 and TRBJ2-5; tentatively, D is TRBD1 or TRBD2 (6 bases each). Germline values: CDR1 MDHEN, CDR2 SYDVKM. Trimming cost V 7 bases and J 10 bases, with 25 bases left between them. The CDR3 consists of 15 residues. The CDR3 coding sequence is TGTGCCAGCAATCCTTCCGACGCCCATAGGGGGGACCAGTACTTC. This encodes CASNPSDAHRGDQYF.

This clonotype has at least ten counts. The chain joins TRBV7-9 to TRBJ2-3, with TRBD2 matching over 8 bases. The CDR3 is 15 residues long. Germline-derived CDR1 and CDR2 are SEHNR and FQNEAQ (reference sequence). J lost 3 bases, V lost 4 bases, and 6 bases had no gene match. The CDR3, as DNA: TGTGCCAGCAGCTCGGTGGGCGGGAGGACAGATACGCAGTATTTT. Residues: CASSSVGGRTDTQYF.

In its sample, this clonotype was seen many times. The rearrangement joins TRBV11-3 to TRBJ2-1; D gene uncertain. Per the germline V gene, CDR1 is SGHNT and CDR2 is YENEEA. The CDR3 is 14 amino acids. V was trimmed by 5 bases and J by 7 bases, leaving 15 bases between them. The CDR3 is CASSTDTHENEQFF. The DNA for the CDR3 is TGTGCCAGCAGCACCGATACCCACGAGAATGAGCAGTTCTTC. Variable domain in full (rest from reference TRBV11-3 and TRBJ2-1): EAGVVQSPRYKIIEKKQPVAFWCNPISGHNTLYWYLQNLGQGPELLIRYENEEAVDDSQLPKDRFSAERLKGVDSTLKIQPAELGDSAVYLCASSTDTHENEQFFGPGTRLTVL.

This chain connects TRBV9 to TRBJ2-1; 11 bases match TRBD2. The CDR3 length is 16 residues. V dropped 3 bases and J dropped 8; count of bases not matched to a gene: 10. Germline V gives CDR1 SGDLS, CDR2 YYNGEE. The CDR3 here is CASSGTPTSGTYEQFF. The CDR3 DNA is TGTGCCAGCAGCGGTACCCCGACTAGCGGGACCTATGAGCAGTTCTTC.